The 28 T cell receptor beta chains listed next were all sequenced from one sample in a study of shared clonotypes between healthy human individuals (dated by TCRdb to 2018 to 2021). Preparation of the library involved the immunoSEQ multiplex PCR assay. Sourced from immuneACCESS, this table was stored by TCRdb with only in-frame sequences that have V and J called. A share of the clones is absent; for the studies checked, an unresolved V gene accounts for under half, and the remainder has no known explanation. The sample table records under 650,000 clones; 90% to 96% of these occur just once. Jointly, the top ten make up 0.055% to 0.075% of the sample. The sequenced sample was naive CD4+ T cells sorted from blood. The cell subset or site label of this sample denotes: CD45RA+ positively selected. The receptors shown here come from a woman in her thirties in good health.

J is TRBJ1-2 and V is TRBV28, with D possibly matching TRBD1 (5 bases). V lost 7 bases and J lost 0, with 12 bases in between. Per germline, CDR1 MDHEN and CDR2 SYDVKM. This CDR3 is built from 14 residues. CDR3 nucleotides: TGTGCCAGCACTACGGGACTCACTAACTATGGCTACACCTTC. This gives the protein CASTTGLTNYGYTF.

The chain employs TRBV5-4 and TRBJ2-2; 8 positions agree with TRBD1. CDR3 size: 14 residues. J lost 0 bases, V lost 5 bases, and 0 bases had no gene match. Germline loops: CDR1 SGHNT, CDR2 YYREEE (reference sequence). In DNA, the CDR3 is TGTGCCAGCAGGGACAGGGCGAACACCGGGGAGCTGTTTTTT. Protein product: CASRDRANTGELFF.

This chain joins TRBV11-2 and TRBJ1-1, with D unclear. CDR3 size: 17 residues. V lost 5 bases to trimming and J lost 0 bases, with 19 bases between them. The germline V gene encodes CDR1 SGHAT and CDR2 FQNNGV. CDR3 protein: CASSRHQEPLMNTEAFF. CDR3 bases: TGTGCCAGCAGCCGACATCAGGAGCCCCTGATGAACACTGAAGCTTTCTTT.

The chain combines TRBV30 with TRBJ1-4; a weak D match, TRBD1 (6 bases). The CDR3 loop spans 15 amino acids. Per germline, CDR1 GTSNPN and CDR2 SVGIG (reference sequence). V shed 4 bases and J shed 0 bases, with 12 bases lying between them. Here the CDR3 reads CAWTPRGATNEKLFF. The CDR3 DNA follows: TGTGCCTGGACACCCAGGGGCGCAACTAATGAAAAACTGTTTTTT.

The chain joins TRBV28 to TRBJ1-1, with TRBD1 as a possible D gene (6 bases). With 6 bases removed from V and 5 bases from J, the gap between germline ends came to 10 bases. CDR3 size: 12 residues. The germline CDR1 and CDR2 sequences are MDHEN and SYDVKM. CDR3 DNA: TGTGCCAGCAGGGGGCAGGGGACTGAAGCTTTCTTT. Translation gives CASRGQGTEAFF.

The DNA of the CDR3 is TGTGCCAGCAGTTACAAGTTCCCGGACTCTGGAAACACCATATATTTT. Amino acid sequence: CASSYKFPDSGNTIYF. The chain uses TRBV6-5 and TRBJ1-3; D uncertain. Germline values: CDR1 MNHEY, CDR2 SVGAGI. Trimming shortened V by 2 bases and J by 0 bases, and 11 bases separated the two germline ends. CDR3 length equals 16 residues.

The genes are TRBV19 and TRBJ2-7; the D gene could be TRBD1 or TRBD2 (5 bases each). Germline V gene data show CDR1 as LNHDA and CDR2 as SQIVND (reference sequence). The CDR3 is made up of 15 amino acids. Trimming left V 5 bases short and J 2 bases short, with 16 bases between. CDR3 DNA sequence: TGTGCCAGTAGTCCCCGGGACCGAGGTACCTACGAGCAGTACTTC. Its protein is CASSPRDRGTYEQYF.

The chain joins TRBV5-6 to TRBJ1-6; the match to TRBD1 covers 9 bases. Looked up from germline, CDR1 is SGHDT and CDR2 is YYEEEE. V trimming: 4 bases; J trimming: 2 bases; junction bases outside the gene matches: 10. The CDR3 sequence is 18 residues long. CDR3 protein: CASSTSGTGTAYNSPLHF. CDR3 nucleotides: TGTGCCAGCAGCACCTCCGGGACAGGGACGGCCTATAATTCACCCCTCCACTTT.

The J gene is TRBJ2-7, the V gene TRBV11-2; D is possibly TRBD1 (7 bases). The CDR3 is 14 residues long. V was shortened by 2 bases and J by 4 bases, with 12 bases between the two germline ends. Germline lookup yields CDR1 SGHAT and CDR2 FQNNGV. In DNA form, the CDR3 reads TGTGCCAGCAGCTTATCGACAGGGAGGTACGAGCAGTACTTC. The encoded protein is CASSLSTGRYEQYF. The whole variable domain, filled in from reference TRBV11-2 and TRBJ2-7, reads EAGVAQSPRYKIIEKRQSVAFWCNPISGHATLYWYQQILGQGPKLLIQFQNNGVVDDSQLPKDRFSAERLKGVDSTLKIQPAKLEDSAVYLCASSLSTGRYEQYFGPGTRLTVT.

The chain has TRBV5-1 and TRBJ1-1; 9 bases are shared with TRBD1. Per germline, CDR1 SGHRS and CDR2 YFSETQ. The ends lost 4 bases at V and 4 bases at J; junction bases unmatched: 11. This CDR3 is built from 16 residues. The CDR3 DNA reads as TGCGCCAGCAGCATCCGGGACAGGGATGGGGGCACTGAAGCTTTCTTT. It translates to CASSIRDRDGGTEAFF.

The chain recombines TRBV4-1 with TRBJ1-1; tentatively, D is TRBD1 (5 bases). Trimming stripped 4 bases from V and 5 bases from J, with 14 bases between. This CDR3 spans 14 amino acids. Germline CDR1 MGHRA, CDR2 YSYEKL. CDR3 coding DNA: TGCGCCAGCAGCCGCGGGGGGGGTCGGACTGAAGCTTTCTTT. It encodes CASSRGGGRTEAFF.

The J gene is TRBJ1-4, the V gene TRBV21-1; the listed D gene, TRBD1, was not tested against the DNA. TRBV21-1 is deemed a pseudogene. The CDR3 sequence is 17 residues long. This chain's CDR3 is CASSSRQGASARGKLFF. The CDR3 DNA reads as TGTGCCAGCAGCAGTAGACAGGGTGCCTCCGCCCGGGGAAAACTGTTTTTT.

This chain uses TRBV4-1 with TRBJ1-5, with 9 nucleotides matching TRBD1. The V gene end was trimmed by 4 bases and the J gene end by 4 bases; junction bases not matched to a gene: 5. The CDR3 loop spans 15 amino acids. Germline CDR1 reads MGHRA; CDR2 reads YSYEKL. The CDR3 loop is CASSLLTGGNQPQHF. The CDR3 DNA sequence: TGCGCCAGCAGCCTCCTGACAGGGGGGAATCAGCCCCAGCATTTT.

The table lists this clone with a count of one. The CDR3 here is CASSDPETYEQYF. CDR3 nucleotide sequence: TGTGCCAGCAGTGATCCGGAGACCTACGAGCAGTACTTC. This chain connects TRBV2 to TRBJ2-7; D is undetermined. CDR1 and CDR2 from the germline V gene are SNHLY and FYNNEI. V dropped 3 bases and J dropped 2 bases, with 8 bases sitting between them. The CDR3 contains 13 residues.

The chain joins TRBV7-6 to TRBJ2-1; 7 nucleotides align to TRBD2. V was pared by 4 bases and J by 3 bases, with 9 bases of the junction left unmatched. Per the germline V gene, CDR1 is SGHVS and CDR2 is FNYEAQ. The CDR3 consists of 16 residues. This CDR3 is CASSSRGLVRYNEQFF. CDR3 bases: TGTGCCAGCAGCTCCCGTGGACTAGTCCGCTACAATGAGCAGTTCTTC.

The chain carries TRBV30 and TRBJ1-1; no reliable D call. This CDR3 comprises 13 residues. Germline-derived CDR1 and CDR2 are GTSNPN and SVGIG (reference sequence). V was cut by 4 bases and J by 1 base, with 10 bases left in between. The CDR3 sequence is CAWNGPTNTEAFF. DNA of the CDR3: TGTGCCTGGAACGGGCCTACGAACACTGAAGCTTTCTTT.

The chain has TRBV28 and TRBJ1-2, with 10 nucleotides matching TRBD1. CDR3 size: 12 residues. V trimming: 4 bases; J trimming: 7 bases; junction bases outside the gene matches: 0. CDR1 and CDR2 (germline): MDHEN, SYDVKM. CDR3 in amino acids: CASSWTGGGYTF. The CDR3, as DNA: TGTGCCAGCAGTTGGACAGGGGGTGGCTACACCTTC.

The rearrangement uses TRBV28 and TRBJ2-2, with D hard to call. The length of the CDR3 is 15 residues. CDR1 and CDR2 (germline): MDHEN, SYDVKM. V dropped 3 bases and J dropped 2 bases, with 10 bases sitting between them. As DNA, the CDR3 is TGTGCCAGCAGTTTGCGGTATAGAAACACCGGGGAGCTGTTTTTT. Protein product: CASSLRYRNTGELFF.

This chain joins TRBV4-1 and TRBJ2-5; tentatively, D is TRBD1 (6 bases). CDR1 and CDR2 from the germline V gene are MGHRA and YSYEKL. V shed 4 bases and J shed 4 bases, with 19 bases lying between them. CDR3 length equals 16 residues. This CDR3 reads CASSLRPGHKAETQYF. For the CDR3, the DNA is TGCGCCAGCAGCCTAAGACCGGGACACAAGGCAGAGACCCAGTACTTC.

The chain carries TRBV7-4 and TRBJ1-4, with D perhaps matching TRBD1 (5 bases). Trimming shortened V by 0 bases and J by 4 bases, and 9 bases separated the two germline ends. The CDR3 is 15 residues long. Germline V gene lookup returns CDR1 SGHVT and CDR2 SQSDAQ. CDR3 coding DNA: TGTGCCAGCAGCTTAGCGAGGGGCCATAATGAAAAACTGTTTTTT. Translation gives CASSLARGHNEKLFF. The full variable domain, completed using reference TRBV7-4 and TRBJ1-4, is GAGVSQSPRYKVAKRGRDVALRCDSISGHVTLYWYRQTLGQGSEVLTYSQSDAQRDKSGRPSGRFSAERPERSVSTLKIQRTEQGDSAVYLCASSLARGHNEKLFFGSGTQLSVL.

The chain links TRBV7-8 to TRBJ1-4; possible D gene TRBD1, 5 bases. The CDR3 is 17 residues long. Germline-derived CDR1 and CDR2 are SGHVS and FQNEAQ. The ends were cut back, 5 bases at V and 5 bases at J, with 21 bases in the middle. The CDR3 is CASSARRLLTANEKLFF. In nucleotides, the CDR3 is TGTGCCAGCAGCGCTAGGCGGCTGCTGACAGCGAATGAAAAACTGTTTTTT.

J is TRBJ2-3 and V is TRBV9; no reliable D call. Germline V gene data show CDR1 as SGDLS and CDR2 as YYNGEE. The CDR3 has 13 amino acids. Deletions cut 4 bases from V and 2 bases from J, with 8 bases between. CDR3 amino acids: CASSISTTDTQYF. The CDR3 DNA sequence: TGTGCCAGCAGCATTTCTACCACAGATACGCAGTATTTT.

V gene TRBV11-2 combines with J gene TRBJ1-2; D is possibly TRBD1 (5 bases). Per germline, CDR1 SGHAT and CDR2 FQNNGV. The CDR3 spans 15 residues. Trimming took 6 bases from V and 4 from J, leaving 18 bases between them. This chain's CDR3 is CASRGGDELSYGYTF. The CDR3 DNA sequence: TGTGCCAGCAGGGGGGGGGACGAACTCTCCTATGGCTACACCTTC.

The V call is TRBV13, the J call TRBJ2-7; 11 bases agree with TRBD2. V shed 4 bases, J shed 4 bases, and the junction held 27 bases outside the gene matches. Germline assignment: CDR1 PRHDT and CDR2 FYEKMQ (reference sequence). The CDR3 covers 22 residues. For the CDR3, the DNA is TGTGCCAGCAGCTATACTTTATTCAGGGACAGGCCGACTAGCGGGATTTGGTACGAGCAGTACTTC. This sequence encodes CASSYTLFRDRPTSGIWYEQYF.

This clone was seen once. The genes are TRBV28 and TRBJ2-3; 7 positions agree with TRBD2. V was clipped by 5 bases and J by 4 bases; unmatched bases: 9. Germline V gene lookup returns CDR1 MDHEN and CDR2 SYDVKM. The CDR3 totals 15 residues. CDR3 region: CASSSLGLGSDTQYF. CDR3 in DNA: TGTGCCAGCAGTAGCCTCGGACTAGGGTCAGATACGCAGTATTTT.

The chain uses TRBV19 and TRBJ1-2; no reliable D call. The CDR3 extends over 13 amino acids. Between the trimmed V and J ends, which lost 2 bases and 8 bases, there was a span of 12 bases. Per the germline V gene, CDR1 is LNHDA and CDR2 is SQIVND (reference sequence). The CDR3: CASSIPGSHGYTF. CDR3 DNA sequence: TGTGCCAGTAGTATACCCGGGAGCCACGGCTACACCTTC.

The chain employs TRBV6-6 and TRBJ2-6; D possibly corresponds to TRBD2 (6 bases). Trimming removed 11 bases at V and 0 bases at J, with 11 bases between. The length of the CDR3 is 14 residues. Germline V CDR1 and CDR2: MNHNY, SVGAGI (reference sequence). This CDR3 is CAVMRGSGANVLTF. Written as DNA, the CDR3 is TGTGCCGTCATGCGGGGCTCTGGGGCCAACGTCCTGACTTTC.

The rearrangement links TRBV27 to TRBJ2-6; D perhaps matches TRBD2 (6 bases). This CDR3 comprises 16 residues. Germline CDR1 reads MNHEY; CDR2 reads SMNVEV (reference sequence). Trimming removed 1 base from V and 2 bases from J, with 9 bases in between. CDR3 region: CASSLYGGTGANVLTF. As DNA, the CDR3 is TGTGCCAGCAGTTTATATGGGGGGACTGGGGCCAACGTCCTGACTTTC. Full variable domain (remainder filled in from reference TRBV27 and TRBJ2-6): EAQVTQNPRYLITVTGKKLTVTCSQNMNHEYMSWYRQDPGLGLRQIYYSMNVEVTDKGDVPEGYKVSRKEKRNFPLILESPSPNQTSLYFCASSLYGGTGANVLTFGAGSRLTVL.